One and the same sample provided the 15 T cell receptor beta chains below, sequenced in a study of T cells in Graves' hyperthyroidism and ophthalmopathy. TCR beta CDR3 region amplification was performed from RNA transcripts. During a first-round RT-PCR of the TCR CDR3, the HTBI primer set was used. MiXCR was run by TCRdb on the multiplex PCR reads, yielding one entry per CDR3 protein. Among approximately 720,000 distinct CDR3 sequences listed, roughly a sixth were seen once. Sequenced material: blood. These receptor sequences come from a woman aged 45-65 years with Graves' hyperthyroidism that later progressed to Graves' ophthalmopathy.

As regards this clonotype: A much larger clone lies a single base off, so this may be a read error. The V call is TRBV20-1, the J call TRBJ2-1, with TRBD2 as a possible D gene (6 bases). This CDR3 is built from 17 residues. Germline V gene lookup returns CDR1 DFQATT and CDR2 SNEGSKA (reference sequence). CDR3 sequence (DNA): TGCAGTGTTAGACCCGGGCGGGGCCTTCCTTCCTACAATGAGCAGTTCTTC. Translating gives CSVRPGRGLPSYNEQFF.

V and J are TRBV10-3 and TRBJ2-5; weak D call: TRBD2 (5 bases). CDR1 is ENHRY and CDR2 is SYGVKD in the germline V gene. The CDR3 sequence is 15 residues long. Trimming took 0 bases from V and 2 from J, leaving 10 bases between them. DNA for the CDR3: TGTGCCATCAGTGAGTCGTCAGAGGGTCAAGAGACCCAGTACTTC. Its protein product is CAISESSEGQETQYF.

This clonotype was detected only a few times. The rearrangement uses TRBV4-2 and TRBJ2-1, with TRBD1 matching 10 bases. This CDR3 region has 18 residues. Germline V gene lookup returns CDR1 LGHNA and CDR2 YNFKEQ. With 0 bases clipped from V and 0 bases from J, the junction kept 5 bases outside the gene matches. The CDR3 spells CASSQDRQGASSYNEQFF. The CDR3 DNA follows: TGTGCCAGCAGCCAAGATCGACAGGGGGCAAGCTCCTACAATGAGCAGTTCTTC.

This clonotype was counted between two and nine times. One base away lies a much larger clone, so this may be a sequencing read error. The gene calls are TRBV2 and TRBJ2-5, with a tentative D call TRBD1 (6 bases). Trimming cost V 2 bases and J 7 bases, with 14 bases left between them. CDR1 and CDR2 (germline): SNHLY, FYNNEI. This CDR3 has 14 residues. The CDR3 loop reads CASSENRVEGTQYF. CDR3 nucleotides: TGTGCCAGCAGTGAAAACAGGGTGGAAGGGACCCAGTACTTC.

This clonotype has just a few counts. The chain's CDR3 is CSASRDTDFYEQYF. The CDR3 DNA sequence: TGCAGTGCTAGTCGGGACACCGATTTCTACGAGCAGTACTTC. The chain couples TRBV20-1 to TRBJ2-7; D might be TRBD1 (6 bases). Germline CDR1 reads DFQATT; CDR2 reads SNEGSKA (reference sequence). The CDR3 has 14 residues. V lost 3 bases, J lost 3 bases, and 15 bases lay in between.

In its sample, this clonotype was seen many times. J is TRBJ1-1 and V is TRBV15; 8 bases fit TRBD1. Looked up from germline, CDR1 is LNHNV and CDR2 is YYDKDF (reference sequence). Trimming at V came to 4 bases and at J to 11 bases, leaving 12 bases not matched to a gene. This CDR3 region has 14 residues. The CDR3, as DNA: TGTGCCACCAGCATCAACAGGGGGGGACTTGAGGCTTTCTTT. Its protein is CATSINRGGLEAFF.

V gene TRBV2 combines with J gene TRBJ2-3; D is tentatively TRBD1 or TRBD2 (5 bases each). The CDR3 is 14 residues long. The V end lost 11 bases, the J end lost 2 bases, and 17 bases lay between the germline ends. Per the germline V gene, CDR1 is SNHLY and CDR2 is FYNNEI. CDR3 nucleotide sequence: TGTGCCGGTCTCGGGGCCTCTAACACAGATACGCAGTATTTT. Amino acid sequence: CAGLGASNTDTQYF. The complete variable domain, with remaining parts taken from reference TRBV2 and TRBJ2-3, reads EPEVTQTPSHQVTQMGQEVILRCVPISNHLYFYWYRQILGQKVEFLVSFYNNEISEKSEIFDDQFSVERPDGSNFTLKIRSTKLEDSAMYFCAGLGASNTDTQYFGPGTRLTVL.

In its sample, this clonotype was seen many times. The chain combines TRBV5-1 with TRBJ1-2, with 7 bases fitting TRBD1. With V trimmed by 4 bases and J by 2 bases, 2 bases remained unmatched. CDR1 SGHRS and CDR2 YFSETQ come from the germline V gene. This CDR3 has 13 residues. CDR3 loop: CASSPDRNYGYTF. The CDR3 nucleotides are TGCGCCAGCAGCCCGGACAGGAACTATGGCTACACCTTC.

This clonotype was detected many times. The chain employs TRBV11-2 and TRBJ2-2; the D gene could be TRBD1 or TRBD2 (5 bases each). The CDR3 has 13 amino acids. The ends were cut back, 1 base at V and 6 bases at J, with 6 bases in the middle. CDR1 and CDR2 (germline): SGHAT, FQNNGV. The CDR3 DNA reads as TGTGCCAGCAGCTTAGGAGGGGCCGGGGAGCTGTTTTTT. Translation gives CASSLGGAGELFF.

This clonotype was detected only a few times. An end of the junction does not agree with germline; a read error may underlie this. The chain links TRBV2 to TRBJ2-1; 11 bases are a match to TRBD2. Germline V gene lookup returns CDR1 SNHLY and CDR2 FYNNEI. The CDR3 spans 16 residues. As DNA, the CDR3 is TGTGCCGGCAGCGCCTTAGCGGGGGGGCCCGATAATGAGCAGTTCTTC. It encodes CAGSALAGGPDNEQFF.

The genes are TRBV27 and TRBJ1-2; no definite D call. The germline V gene has CDR1 MNHEY and CDR2 SMNVEV (reference sequence). The CDR3 has 14 residues. The V and J ends lost 0 bases and 2 bases respectively, with 7 bases between them. The CDR3 DNA reads TGTGCCAGCAGTTTATCTCGGGAGAACTATGGCTACACCTTC. It is translated as CASSLSRENYGYTF.

This chain uses TRBV25-1 with TRBJ1-1; D call uncertain. CDR3 size: 13 residues. Per the germline V gene, CDR1 is MGHDK and CDR2 is SYGVNS. V dropped 10 bases and J dropped 0 bases, with 12 bases sitting between them. The CDR3 DNA sequence: TGTGCCACCTCATGGGGAGTGAACACTGAAGCTTTCTTT. This gives the protein CATSWGVNTEAFF.

The chain has TRBV4-1 and TRBJ1-6; perhaps TRBD1 as D (6 bases). Trimming took off 1 base at V and 9 bases at J, with 13 bases between the two ends. Germline lookup yields CDR1 MGHRA and CDR2 YSYEKL. The CDR3 sequence is 15 residues long. This CDR3 is CASSQGHGGSSPLHF. The CDR3 nucleotides are TGCGCCAGCAGCCAAGGGCACGGGGGCTCTTCACCCCTCCACTTT.

This clonotype was seen many times. This sequence joins TRBV5-1 and TRBJ2-3; the D gene could be TRBD1 or TRBD2 (5 bases each). This CDR3 comprises 12 residues. Germline values: CDR1 SGHRS, CDR2 YFSETQ. V was shortened by 3 bases and J by 6 bases, with 8 bases between the two germline ends. The CDR3 sequence is CASSWDGDTQYF. The CDR3 nucleotides read TGCGCCAGCAGCTGGGACGGGGATACGCAGTATTTT.

To note about this clonotype: A much more abundant neighbour one base away suggests this may be a read error. The chain joins TRBV7-9 to TRBJ2-1; no firm D call. CDR3 length: 13 amino acids. Germline V gives CDR1 SEHNR, CDR2 FQNEAQ (reference sequence). Trimming shortened V by 7 bases and J by 3 bases, and 10 bases separated the two germline ends. The CDR3 DNA sequence: TGTGCCAGCACCGCAGGATTCTACAATGAGCAGTTCTTC. Translation gives CASTAGFYNEQFF.